This T cell receptor (beta chain) derives from a study of T cell repertoires in cytomegalovirus infection. Study observations and caveats: It was HLA-C-restricted CMV-specific TCR beta clonotypes that dominated the response ex vivo.

Points on this clonotype: Its antigen is not known.

MiXCR, run by TCRdb on the reads, gives a single entry per CDR3 protein. The data show hundreds of thousands of distinct CDR3 sequences, with roughly 35% seen just once and 2.8% held by the top ten. The CDR3 totals 13 residues. The ends were cut back, 0 bases at V and 9 bases at J, with 6 bases in the middle. From germline, CDR1 is LGHDT and CDR2 YNNKEL (reference sequence). The sequencing sample was made of PBMCs. The TCR sequence derives from a human donor in good health (CMV status not recorded). Some clones in this sample may be carry-over from other donors' samples. The chain employs TRBV3-1 and TRBJ1-6; D not certain. Here the CDR3 DNA reads TGTGCCAGCAGCCAAGAACGTACTTCACCCCTCCACTTT. Translated: CASSQERTSPLHF.